The next 2 T cell receptor beta chains were all read from a single sample in a study of blood T cells in healthy people across ages. A second roughly 6 to 12 cycle PCR used barcoded and J-beta primers. TCRdb re-derived calls from the 5' RACE reads in MiXCR, one entry per CDR3 protein. The sample shows 1.5 million to 2 million distinct CDR3 sequences, about 35% of them seen only once. The sequenced sample was blood. These TCRs come from a woman aged 25 to 39 in good health.

This rearrangement joins TRBV5-4 to TRBJ2-5; D is ambiguous. The CDR3 has 13 amino acids. Trimming cost V 7 bases and J 2 bases, with 12 bases left between them. Looked up from germline, CDR1 is SGHNT and CDR2 is YYREEE (reference sequence). CDR3 sequence: CASSRNVQETQYF. CDR3 sequence (DNA): TGTGCCAGCTCCAGAAATGTTCAAGAGACCCAGTACTTC.

The chain is built from TRBV7-9 and TRBJ2-3; 8 nucleotides line up with TRBD2. CDR1 SEHNR and CDR2 FQNEAQ come from the germline V gene (reference sequence). With 0 bases clipped from V and 3 bases from J, the junction kept 8 bases outside the gene matches. CDR3 length: 17 amino acids. The DNA for the CDR3 is TGTGCCAGCAGCTTAGCCTATAGCGGGGCCCAAACAGATACGCAGTATTTT. This encodes CASSLAYSGAQTDTQYF.